This record looks at one T cell receptor (beta chain) sequence and its context. This entry belongs to a study of blood T cell repertoires in COVID-19. Study-level information: Sources were T cells, B-cell-depleted T cells, or PBMCs; the material itself was cDNA or gDNA.

Those who participated ranged in age from about 18 to 89 years and resided in about 24 US areas. Grouping used clinical history reported by participants in a survey and questionnaire. Sequenced by immunoSEQ multiplex PCR; TCRdb stores in-frame clones only, minus some. The sample lists about 500,000 clones, roughly nine tenths occurring once. The sequencing sample was made of PBMCs or T cells enriched from blood (not recorded which). This clonotype was obtained from a woman between 18 and 30 years old who had recovered from COVID-19.

CDR3 residues: CASSQDSGPNSPLHF. DNA for the CDR3: TGTGCCAGCAGCCAAGATTCCGGTCCGAATTCACCCCTCCACTTT. The chain is built from TRBV3-1 (or the pseudogene TRBV3-2) and TRBJ1-6; no reliable D call. Germline values: CDR1 LGHDT, CDR2 YNNKEL (reference sequence). The CDR3 extends over 15 amino acids. The ends were cut back, 0 bases at V and 7 bases at J, with 10 bases in the middle.